The 9 T cell receptor beta chains reported below all come from one sample, sequenced in a study of beta chain features in type 1 diabetes (dated 2018 in TCRdb). Libraries were built with the immunoSEQ multiplex PCR assay. All of the isolated RNA was reverse transcribed with the High Capacity cDNA Reverse Transcription Kit, so expressed TCRB transcripts were sequenced. The clones in this table, taken by TCRdb from immuneACCESS, are in-frame only. Not every clone is retained; where verified, under half of the shortfall comes from an unresolved V gene, and the cause of the rest is unknown. For this sample there are over 300,000 clones; 6.5% to 10% appear just once. Jointly, the top ten make up 0.44% of the sample. Sequencing input: central memory CD4+ T cells from blood. Receptors were obtained from a woman between 18 and 30 years old in good health.

The rearrangement links TRBV7-6 to TRBJ2-7; D is ambiguous. Trimming pared 3 bases from V and 5 bases from J, leaving 23 bases between. Germline V gene lookup returns CDR1 SGHVS and CDR2 FNYEAQ. The CDR3 length is 17 residues. The CDR3 loop is CASSLMKRQIPAHEQYF. CDR3 bases: TGTGCCAGCAGCTTGATGAAACGACAAATACCGGCCCACGAGCAGTACTTC.

CDR3 nucleotides: TGTGCCAGCAGCTTAACAGGGGACTCCTCCTACGAGCAGTACTTC. As protein: CASSLTGDSSYEQYF. The rearrangement joins TRBV7-8 to TRBJ2-7, with a possible D match to TRBD1 (7 bases). The CDR3 spans 15 residues. CDR1 is SGHVS, CDR2 FQNEAQ, per germline. Trimming took off 2 bases at V and 0 bases at J, with 11 bases between the two ends.

The genes are TRBV6-6 and TRBJ2-3, with a weak D call TRBD2 (7 bases). The V end lost 8 bases, the J end lost 5 bases, and 20 bases lay between the germline ends. This CDR3 comprises 15 residues. Germline V gene lookup returns CDR1 MNHNY and CDR2 SVGAGI (reference sequence). As DNA, the CDR3 is TGTGCCAGCGGCGTGGGGGCGGGAGTAGGAGATACGCAGTATTTT. Residues: CASGVGAGVGDTQYF.

In this sample, this clone turned up a few times. The chain recombines TRBV6-5 with TRBJ1-1, with D possibly being TRBD1 (5 bases). The CDR3 has 14 amino acids. Trimming removed 1 base at V and 1 base at J, with 7 bases between. The germline gives CDR1 MNHEY, CDR2 SVGAGI. CDR3 amino acids: CASSYWGKNTEAFF. Here the CDR3 DNA reads TGTGCCAGCAGTTACTGGGGGAAGAACACTGAAGCTTTCTTT.

The rearrangement links TRBV29-1 to TRBJ2-1; TRBD2 might be the D (5 bases). V lost 4 bases, J lost 5 bases, and 15 bases lay in between. The CDR3 spans 14 residues. Germline-derived CDR1 and CDR2 are SQVTM and ANQGSEA. The CDR3 coding sequence is TGCAGCGTTGCCCCTATTTCCGGGGACAATGAGCAGTTCTTC. It yields the protein CSVAPISGDNEQFF.

A remark on this clone: The junction does not match germline at one end; this may be a read error. This chain joins TRBV28 and TRBJ2-5; no definite D call. There are 11 residues in the CDR3. CDR1 MDHEN and CDR2 SYDVKM come from the germline V gene. The CDR3 sequence is CASTYHETQYF. CDR3 coding DNA: TGTGCCAGCACCTACCACGAGACCCAGTACTTC.

This chain joins TRBV7-9 and TRBJ2-1, with 11 bases matching TRBD2. J was trimmed by 6 bases and V by 9 bases; bases with no gene match: 10. Germline V CDR1 and CDR2: SEHNR, FQNEAQ (reference sequence). This CDR3 is built from 15 residues. CDR3 DNA sequence: TGTGCCAGTGTTACTAGCGGGAGCCAGAGCAATGAGCAGTTCTTC. Amino acid sequence: CASVTSGSQSNEQFF.

The V gene is TRBV29-1, the J gene TRBJ1-1; maybe TRBD1 (5 bases). This CDR3 has 12 residues. V lost 4 bases to trimming and J lost 6 bases, with 12 bases between them. Germline CDR1 SQVTM, CDR2 ANQGSEA. In nucleotides, the CDR3 is TGCAGCGTTGTCTCAGGGACCGCTGAAGCTTTCTTT. Translating gives CSVVSGTAEAFF. The full variable domain, rest sourced from reference TRBV29-1 and TRBJ1-1, is SAVISQKPSRDICQRGTSLTIQCQVDSQVTMMFWYRQQPGQSLTLIATANQGSEATYESGFVIDKFPISRPNLTFSTLTVSNMSPEDSSIYLCSVVSGTAEAFFGQGTRLTVV.

This clone has more than one count but fewer than ten. One base separates it from a far larger clone, so it is likely a read error. The rearrangement links TRBV28 to TRBJ2-1, with 16 bases aligning to TRBD2. CDR1 and CDR2 (germline): MDHEN, SYDVKM. The length of the CDR3 is 16 residues. Germline trimming cut 6 bases from V and 14 bases from J; bases unmatched to any gene: 13. This chain's CDR3 is CASSRGGLAGGVPEFF. The CDR3 DNA sequence: TGTGCCAGCAGCCGTGGGGGACTAGCGGGAGGGGTACCCGAGTTCTTC.